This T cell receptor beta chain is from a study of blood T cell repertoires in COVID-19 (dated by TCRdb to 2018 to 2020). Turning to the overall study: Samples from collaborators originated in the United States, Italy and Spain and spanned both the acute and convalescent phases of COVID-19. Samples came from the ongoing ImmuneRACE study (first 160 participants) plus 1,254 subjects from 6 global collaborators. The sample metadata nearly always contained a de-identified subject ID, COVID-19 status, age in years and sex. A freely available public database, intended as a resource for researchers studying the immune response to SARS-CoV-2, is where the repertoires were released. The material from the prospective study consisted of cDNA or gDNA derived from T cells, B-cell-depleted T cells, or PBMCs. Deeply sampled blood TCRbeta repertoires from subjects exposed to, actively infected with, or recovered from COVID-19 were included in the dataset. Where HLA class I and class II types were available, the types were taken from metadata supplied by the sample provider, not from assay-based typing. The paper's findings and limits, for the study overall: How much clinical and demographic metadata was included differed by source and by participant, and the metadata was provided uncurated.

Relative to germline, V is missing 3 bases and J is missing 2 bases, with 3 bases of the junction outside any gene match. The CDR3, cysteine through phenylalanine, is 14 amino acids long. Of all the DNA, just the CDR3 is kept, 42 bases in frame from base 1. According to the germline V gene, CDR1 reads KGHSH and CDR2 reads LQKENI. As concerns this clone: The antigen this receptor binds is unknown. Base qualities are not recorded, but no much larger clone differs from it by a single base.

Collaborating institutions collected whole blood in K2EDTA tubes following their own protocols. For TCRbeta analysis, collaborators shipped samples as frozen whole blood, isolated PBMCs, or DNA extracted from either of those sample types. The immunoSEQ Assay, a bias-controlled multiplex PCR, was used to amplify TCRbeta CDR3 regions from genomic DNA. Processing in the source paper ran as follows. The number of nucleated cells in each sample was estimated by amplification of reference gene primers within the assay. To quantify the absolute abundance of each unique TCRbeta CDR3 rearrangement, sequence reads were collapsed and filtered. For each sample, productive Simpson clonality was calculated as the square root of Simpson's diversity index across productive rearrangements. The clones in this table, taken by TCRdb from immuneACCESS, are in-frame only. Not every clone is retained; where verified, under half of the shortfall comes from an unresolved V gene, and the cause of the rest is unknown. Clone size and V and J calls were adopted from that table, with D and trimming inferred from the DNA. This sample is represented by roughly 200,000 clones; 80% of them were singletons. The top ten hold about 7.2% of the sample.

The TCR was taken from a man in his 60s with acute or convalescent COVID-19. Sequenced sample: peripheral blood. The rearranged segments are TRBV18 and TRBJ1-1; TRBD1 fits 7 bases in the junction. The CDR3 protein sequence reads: CASSPDRSNTEAFF. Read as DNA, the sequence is TGTGCCAGCTCACCGGACAGGTCTAACACTGAAGCTTTCTTT.